The 9 T cell receptor beta chains reported below all come from one sample, sequenced in a study of beta chain features in type 1 diabetes. The antigens of these receptors remain unknown. The investigators reverse transcribed all of the isolated RNA, so they sequenced expressed TCRB transcripts. Generated by immunoSEQ multiplex PCR, the TCRdb table keeps only in-frame clones and is missing some. The data show a few hundred thousand clones, around 12% seen once. Findings and caveats of the study: TCRB CDR3 length was moderately but significantly reduced in all four CD4+ subsets of Type 1 diabetes patients.

The specimen sequenced was naive CD4+ T cells from blood. The receptors shown here come from a woman under 30 with type 1 diabetes.

The V call is TRBV30, the J call TRBJ2-7; TRBD1 agrees at 9 bases. V lost 1 base, J lost 6 bases, and 10 bases stayed unmatched. CDR3 length equals 15 residues. CDR1 and CDR2 (germline): GTSNPN, SVGIG (reference sequence). This CDR3 is CAWSGGQGILGEQYF. The CDR3 DNA reads TGTGCCTGGAGTGGCGGACAGGGGATTTTAGGCGAGCAGTACTTC. The complete variable domain, with remaining parts taken from reference TRBV30 and TRBJ2-7, reads SQTIHQWPATLVQPVGSPLSLECTVEGTSNPNLYWYRQAAGRGLQLLFYSVGIGQISSEVPQNLSASRPQDRQFILSSKKLLLSDSGFYLCAWSGGQGILGEQYFGPGTRLTVT.

This clone was detected a few times. The rearrangement links TRBV7-8 to TRBJ1-2, with 7 bases identical to TRBD1. This CDR3 has 13 residues. From germline, CDR1 is SGHVS and CDR2 FQNEAQ. Losses at the gene ends were 8 bases for V and 5 bases for J; bases not matched to a gene: 8. CDR3 residues: CASGTAPSYGYTF. In DNA, the CDR3 is TGTGCCAGCGGGACAGCACCATCTTATGGCTACACCTTC. The full variable domain, with the rest looked up from reference TRBV7-8 and TRBJ1-2, is GAGVSQSPRYKVAKRGQDVALRCDPISGHVSLFWYQQALGQGPEFLTYFQNEAQLDKSGLPSDRFFAERPEGSVSTLKIQRTQQEDSAVYLCASGTAPSYGYTFGSGTRLTVV.

As to this clone: The sample carries other DNA sequences with the same CDR3. The rearrangement uses TRBV29-1 and TRBJ1-2, with 8 bases that match TRBD1. The V segment lost 3 bases and the J segment 5 bases; nucleotides outside the gene matches: 5. Per the germline V gene, CDR1 is SQVTM and CDR2 is ANQGSEA. The CDR3 loop spans 13 amino acids. CDR3 loop: CSVETGAGYGYTF. The CDR3 DNA sequence: TGCAGCGTTGAGACAGGGGCGGGGTATGGCTACACCTTC.

This clone was detected only a few times. This chain links TRBV28 with TRBJ2-7; possible D gene TRBD1, 5 bases. Germline-derived CDR1 and CDR2 are MDHEN and SYDVKM. Trimming stripped 5 bases from V and 1 base from J, with 12 bases between. The CDR3 is 14 residues long. The CDR3: CASSKGHGSYEQYF. As DNA, the CDR3 is TGTGCCAGCAGTAAAGGACACGGGTCCTACGAGCAGTACTTC.

The chain is built from TRBV29-1 and TRBJ1-2; 9 bases line up with TRBD1. V trimming: 5 bases; J trimming: 7 bases; junction bases outside the gene matches: 11. From germline, CDR1 is SQVTM and CDR2 ANQGSEA. This CDR3 has 14 amino acids. CDR3 nucleotide sequence: TGCAGCGTTCCCGCTTCCGGGACAGGGTTTGGCTACACCTTC. Amino acid sequence: CSVPASGTGFGYTF. Supplemented by reference TRBV29-1 and TRBJ1-2, the full variable domain reads SAVISQKPSRDICQRGTSLTIQCQVDSQVTMMFWYRQQPGQSLTLIATANQGSEATYESGFVIDKFPISRPNLTFSTLTVSNMSPEDSSIYLCSVPASGTGFGYTFGSGTRLTVV.

This clone has a handful of counts. J is TRBJ1-2 and V is TRBV15, with no clear D. CDR3 length equals 15 residues. Germline CDR1 LNHNV, CDR2 YYDKDF (reference sequence). Trimming left V 0 bases short and J 1 base short, with 9 bases between. The CDR3 coding sequence is TGTGCCACCAGCAGAGACCCAGACTTTAACTATGGCTACACCTTC. Amino acids: CATSRDPDFNYGYTF.

V is TRBV20-1 and J is TRBJ2-7; a weak D match, TRBD1 (6 bases). The V and J ends lost 8 bases and 5 bases respectively, with 10 bases between them. CDR1 DFQATT and CDR2 SNEGSKA come from the germline V gene (reference sequence). The CDR3 loop spans 10 amino acids. CDR3 in amino acids: CSPNRDEQYF. In nucleotides, the CDR3 is TGCAGTCCGAACAGGGACGAGCAGTACTTC.

This clone was observed a few times. The genes are TRBV5-1 and TRBJ2-1; 9 nucleotides align to TRBD2. This CDR3 contains 16 residues. In germline, CDR1 is SGHRS, CDR2 YFSETQ. The J segment lost 4 bases and the V segment lost 4 bases, leaving 9 bases of the junction unmatched. The CDR3 reads CASSLFGTSPYNEQFF. CDR3 DNA sequence: TGCGCCAGCAGCCTGTTCGGGACTAGCCCATACAATGAGCAGTTCTTC.

The sample holds a few counts of this clone. The CDR3 here is CASSLIGGSSYEQYF. The CDR3 nucleotides are TGTGCCAGCAGCCTTATTGGTGGCTCCTCCTACGAGCAGTACTTC. This rearrangement joins TRBV4-2 to TRBJ2-7; D remains ambiguous. The V end was cut by 4 bases, the J end by 0 bases, with 13 bases between. Germline loops: CDR1 LGHNA, CDR2 YNFKEQ. This CDR3 is 15 amino acids long.